The text below deals with one T cell receptor (beta chain). The CDR3 spans 13 residues. Trimming took off 5 bases at V and 2 bases at J, with 8 bases between the two ends. The germline CDR1 and CDR2 sequences are SGHNT and YENEEA. Per the original methods: The assay estimated nucleated cells by amplifying reference gene primers. Profiling relied on immunoSEQ multiplex PCR, and the TCRdb table lists in-frame clones only, not all of them. V, J and clone size are those of that table, while D and trimming were read from the DNA. Altogether more than 55,000 clones are present, around 80% being singletons, with the ten largest covering 30% to 40%. The data derive from a study of blood T cell repertoires in COVID-19. In the study overall: Acute and convalescent COVID-19 specimens originated in the United States, Italy and Spain. T cells, B-cell-depleted T cells, or PBMCs provided the cDNA or gDNA that served as material.

The receptor comes from a human donor in a cohort sampled during active COVID-19. Sequenced: peripheral blood. The chain is built from TRBV11-3 and TRBJ2-3, with D perhaps matching TRBD1 (6 bases). As DNA, the CDR3 is TGTGCCAGCAGCGGGGGCGACACAGATACGCAGTATTTT. It is translated as CASSGGDTDTQYF.